Reported below is one T cell receptor (beta chain). The antigen is unknown. The data are from a study of shared clonotypes between healthy human individuals. At the level of the study: CD4 naive cells filled three plates per donor, CD4 memory three, CD8 naive two and CD8 memory one.

CDR1 is SEHNR and CDR2 is FQNEAQ in the germline V gene (reference sequence). The CDR3 is 17 residues long. Trimming removed 5 bases from V and 2 bases from J, with 18 bases in between. Study-level results: Non-shared clonotypes had lower generation probabilities than those shared by all four donors.

Genomic DNA per cell subset filled all wells of several immunoSEQ plates. Data came from immunoSEQ multiplex PCR; TCRdb stores just in-frame clones and leaves some out. The data show roughly 700,000 clones, approximately 79% seen once. This clonotype was sampled from a young woman in good health. Material: memory CD4+ T cells sorted from blood. As to subset: CD45RA-negative fraction. The gene calls are TRBV7-9 and TRBJ2-2; possibly TRBD1 for D (6 bases). The CDR3 DNA is TGTGCCAGCAGCCTAGTCCCCAGGGGAGTAAACACCGGGGAGCTGTTTTTT. It yields the protein CASSLVPRGVNTGELFF.